This entry is about one TCR beta chain. The antigen is undetermined. PCR primers comprised 60 Vbeta and 13 Jbeta primers. Sequenced by immunoSEQ multiplex PCR; TCRdb stores in-frame clones only, minus some. Found here are some 120,000 clones, over 65% of them singletons; the top ten hold about 1.9%. The ends were cut back, 0 bases at V and 4 bases at J, with 4 bases in the middle. CDR1 is SGHKS and CDR2 is YYEKEE in the germline V gene (reference sequence). This CDR3 contains 13 residues. The data belong to a study of cytomegalovirus exposure and HLA in healthy donors. Whole-study findings and limits: Later analysis suggested most CMV-associated TCR beta chains were HLA-restricted. In a later analysis, HLA-C alleles had the fewest associated TCRs, DRB1 alleles the most.

The TCR comes from a man in his fifties or sixties in good health and CMV-seronegative. The sequenced material came from PBMCs. The genes are TRBV5-5 and TRBJ2-2; no firm D call. The CDR3 coding sequence is TGTGCCAGCAGCTTGGCAGTCACCGGGGAGCTGTTTTTT. This encodes CASSLAVTGELFF.